Only one count was recorded for the clone carrying this T cell receptor (beta chain). Compared with germline, one end of the junction differs, possibly owing to a read error. This entry belongs to a study of metastatic and nonmetastatic thyroid tumors. The germline gives CDR1 LGHDT, CDR2 YNNKEL (reference sequence). The CDR3 runs to 15 residues. Per the original methods: The study's classifier, a distant-metastasis tool for papillary thyroid cancer, was built using CDR3 differences across clinicopathological groups. TCRdb re-clonotyped the PCR reads through MiXCR. TCRdb assigned the V and J calls; the authors' analysis was not used. The table shows 4,500 to 6,500 clones, with roughly a fifth occurring only once. Not a single patient had been given any form of treatment at any point before undergoing thyroid surgery.

The source material was adjacent normal tissue. The receptor comes from a female donor with papillary thyroid cancer or a benign thyroid nodule (not recorded which). Some clones in this sample may be carry-over from other donors' samples. The rearrangement joins TRBV3-1 to TRBJ2-3; D is ambiguous. CDR3 in DNA: TGTGCCAGCAGCCAAGGGCCCCCATTGGGGTATACACAGTATTTT. Protein: CASSQGPPLGYTQYF.